The 12 T cell receptor beta chains presented below share a single source sample, sequenced in a study of blood T cell repertoires in COVID-19. Measured with immunoSEQ multiplex PCR; TCRdb has only the in-frame clones, and not every one. The data contain more than 300,000 clones, roughly 89% of them seen just once; the ten biggest clones take up 1.5% to 2%. The sample was peripheral blood. Receptor source: a woman in her twenties or thirties with COVID-19, enrolled during active disease.

This clone was found a few times. The chain uses TRBV28 and TRBJ1-6, with a tentative D call TRBD1 (5 bases). This CDR3 is 15 amino acids long. V lost 2 bases and J lost 3, with 8 bases in between. Per germline, CDR1 MDHEN and CDR2 SYDVKM. CDR3 residues: CASSLPGIYNSPLHF. The CDR3 DNA follows: TGTGCCAGCAGTTTACCAGGGATCTATAATTCACCCCTCCACTTT.

The sample holds many counts of this clone. V gene TRBV29-1 combines with J gene TRBJ2-5, with 8 nucleotides matching TRBD2. J was trimmed by 4 bases and V by 6 bases; bases with no gene match: 10. Germline V gene lookup returns CDR1 SQVTM and CDR2 ANQGSEA. The CDR3 is 14 residues long. The CDR3 bases are TGCAGCGTAAGAGCGGGGGTGTATTCAGAGACCCAGTACTTC. This codes for CSVRAGVYSETQYF.

The chain combines TRBV5-5 with TRBJ1-2; D not resolved. This CDR3 spans 14 amino acids. From germline, CDR1 is SGHKS and CDR2 YYEKEE (reference sequence). Trimming shortened V by 1 base and J by 8 bases, and 15 bases separated the two germline ends. In DNA form, the CDR3 reads TGTGCCAGCAGCTTGAGGCCTGCCTCGGGAGGCTACACCTTC. Protein: CASSLRPASGGYTF.

This chain links TRBV5-1 with TRBJ2-3; the D gene is possibly TRBD2 (5 bases). Trimming cost V 1 base and J 3 bases, with 9 bases left between them. The CDR3 covers 14 residues. In germline, CDR1 is SGHRS, CDR2 YFSETQ. CDR3 nucleotides: TGCGCCAGCAGCTTGCTAGCTGGAACAGATACGCAGTATTTT. Amino acid sequence: CASSLLAGTDTQYF.

This chain connects TRBV4-1 to TRBJ1-2, with TRBD1 matching over 9 bases. Germline V gene sequence: CDR1 MGHRA, CDR2 YSYEKL. The V gene end was trimmed by 6 bases and the J gene end by 7 bases; junction bases not matched to a gene: 9. The CDR3 sequence is 14 residues long. The CDR3 nucleotides are TGCGCCAGCAGTCCTTCCCGGGACAGGGTTGGCTACACCTTC. It yields the protein CASSPSRDRVGYTF.

V and J are TRBV23-1 and TRBJ1-5; the D gene is possibly TRBD1 (5 bases). TRBV23-1 is annotated as an ORF whose role is uncertain. The CDR3 spans 14 residues. V lost 0 bases and J lost 4, with 7 bases in between. The CDR3 here is CASSQSQGNQPQHF. Here the CDR3 DNA reads TGCGCCAGCAGTCAATCTCAGGGAAATCAGCCCCAGCATTTT.

The genes are TRBV5-1 and TRBJ1-1; TRBD1 matches 9 bases. Germline CDR1 is SGHRS and CDR2 is YFSETQ. The CDR3 contains 19 residues. V trimming: 4 bases; J trimming: 3 bases; junction bases outside the gene matches: 19. This chain's CDR3 is CASSPSTGGWGRMDTEAFF. Here the CDR3 DNA reads TGCGCCAGCAGCCCATCCACAGGGGGCTGGGGGAGGATGGACACTGAAGCTTTCTTT.

This chain connects TRBV5-4 to TRBJ2-1; 7 nucleotides line up with TRBD1. CDR1 is SGHNT, CDR2 YYREEE, per germline (reference sequence). CDR3 length: 15 amino acids. With V trimmed by 4 bases and J by 0 bases, 4 bases remained unmatched. For the CDR3, the DNA is TGTGCCAGCAGCGGCAGGGGGAGCTCCTACAATGAGCAGTTCTTC. Translation: CASSGRGSSYNEQFF.

V usage is TRBV12-3 or TRBV12-4 and J usage is TRBJ1-1; D is possibly TRBD1 (5 bases). The V end lost 6 bases, the J end lost 8 bases, and 10 bases lay between the germline ends. The CDR3 contains 11 residues. DNA for the CDR3: TGTGCCAGCAGGTGGGGGGGAGAAGCTTTCTTT. It encodes CASRWGGEAFF.

V gene TRBV9 combines with J gene TRBJ1-2; possible D gene TRBD1, 6 bases. Per the germline V gene, CDR1 is SGDLS and CDR2 is YYNGEE. V lost 5 bases and J 0 bases, leaving 14 bases between the germline ends. CDR3 length: 15 amino acids. CDR3 protein: CASSYNRAANYGYTF. DNA for the CDR3: TGTGCCAGCAGTTACAACAGGGCCGCTAACTATGGCTACACCTTC.

This chain uses TRBV2 with TRBJ2-7; unclear D gene. V was pared by 3 bases and J by 13 bases, with 10 bases between. The CDR3 sequence is 10 residues long. Germline CDR1 SNHLY, CDR2 FYNNEI. This chain's CDR3 is CASSDEVRYF. CDR3 sequence (DNA): TGTGCCAGCAGTGATGAGGTTAGATACTTC.

This clone occurred a few times. Here the CDR3 DNA reads TGCGCCAGCAGCTCCGGGACATTTAGCACAGATACGCAGTATTTT. Its translation: CASSSGTFSTDTQYF. The rearrangement links TRBV5-1 to TRBJ2-3; possible D gene TRBD1, 6 bases. Per germline, CDR1 SGHRS and CDR2 YFSETQ. Trimming stripped 3 bases from V and 0 bases from J, with 11 bases between. The CDR3 is made up of 15 amino acids.